This TCR beta chain is from a study of T cells in Graves' hyperthyroidism and ophthalmopathy. Whole-study findings and limits: Also found in blood were most expanded thyroid clonotypes above 0.001.

This clonotype was counted a few times. As yet, its antigen is unknown. Trimming left V 0 bases short and J 0 bases short, with 12 bases between. There are 17 residues in the CDR3. Per germline, CDR1 LNHNV and CDR2 YYDKDF (reference sequence). From RNA transcripts, TCR beta CDR3 regions were amplified. When the TCR CDR3 underwent first-round RT-PCR, the HTBI primer set was used. TCRdb reprocessed the multiplex PCR reads with MiXCR, giving one entry per CDR3 protein. The table lists around 290,000 distinct CDR3 sequences, 15% to 20% of them singletons. Each person with ophthalmopathy scored at least 3 on the Clinical Activity Score, reached NOSPECS grade 4 or higher, and had been ill under 3 months. Investigators excluded patients with uncontrolled infection, other autoimmune disease, pregnancy or lactation. The PBMCs had their origin in 10 ml of fresh peripheral blood.

Specimen: blood. This sequence joins TRBV15 and TRBJ2-4; D unclear. The sequence was collected from a woman in her sixties with Graves' ophthalmopathy. The CDR3 region has the DNA TGTGCCACCAGCAGAGATCGGGCTGTTCAAGCCAAAAACATTCAGTACTTC. Protein product: CATSRDRAVQAKNIQYF. The whole variable domain, remainder taken from reference TRBV15 and TRBJ2-4, is DAMVIQNPRYQVTQFGKPVTLSCSQTLNHNVMYWYQQKSSQAPKLLFHYYDKDFNNEADTPDNFQSRRPNTSFCFLDIRSPGLGDTAMYLCATSRDRAVQAKNIQYFGAGTRLSVL.